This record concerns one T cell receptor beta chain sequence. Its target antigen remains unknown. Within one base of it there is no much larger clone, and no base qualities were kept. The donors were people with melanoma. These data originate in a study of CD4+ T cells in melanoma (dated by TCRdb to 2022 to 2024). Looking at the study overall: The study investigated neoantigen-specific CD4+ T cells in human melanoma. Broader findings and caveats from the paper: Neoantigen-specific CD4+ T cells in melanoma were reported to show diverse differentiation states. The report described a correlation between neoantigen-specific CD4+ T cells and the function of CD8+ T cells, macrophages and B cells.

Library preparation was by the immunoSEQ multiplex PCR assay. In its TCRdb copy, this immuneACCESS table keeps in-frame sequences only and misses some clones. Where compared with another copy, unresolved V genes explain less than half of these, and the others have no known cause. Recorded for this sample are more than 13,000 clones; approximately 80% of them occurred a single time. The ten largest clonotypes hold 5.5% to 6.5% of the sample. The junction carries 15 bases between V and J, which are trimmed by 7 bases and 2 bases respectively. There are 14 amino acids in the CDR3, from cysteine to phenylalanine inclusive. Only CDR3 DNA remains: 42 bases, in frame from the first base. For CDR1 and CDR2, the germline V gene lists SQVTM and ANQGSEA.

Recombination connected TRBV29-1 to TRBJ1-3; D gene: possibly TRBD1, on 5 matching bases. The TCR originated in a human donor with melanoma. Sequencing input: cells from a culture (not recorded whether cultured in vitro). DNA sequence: TGCAGCGGGGGGGGTGGAGTGACTGGAAACACCATATATTTT. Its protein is CSGGGGVTGNTIYF.